Shown below are 27 T cell receptor beta chains from a single sample sequenced in a study of control samples from healthy donors and cancer patients. Sequenced by immunoSEQ multiplex PCR; TCRdb stores in-frame clones only, minus some. The top ten clones hold approximately 3.2% of a sample with roughly 130,000 clones, 70% to 90% of them seen once. Sequenced input: blood. These receptors came from a man aged 50-60 years in good health.

The count of this clone is one. CDR3 DNA sequence: TGCGCCAGCAGCTTAACCAAAGGGGAAGAGACCCAGTACTTC. This translates into CASSLTKGEETQYF. The chain employs TRBV5-1 and TRBJ2-5; perhaps TRBD1 as D (5 bases). Trimming shortened V by 2 bases and J by 3 bases, and 11 bases separated the two germline ends. Germline assignment: CDR1 SGHRS and CDR2 YFSETQ. The CDR3 length is 14 residues. The full variable domain, completed using reference TRBV5-1 and TRBJ2-5, is KAGVTQTPRYLIKTRGQQVTLSCSPISGHRSVSWYQQTPGQGLQFLFEYFSETQRNKGNFPGRFSGRQFSNSRSEMNVSTLELGDSALYLCASSLTKGEETQYFGPGTRLLVL.

This sequence joins TRBV7-6 and TRBJ2-1; weak D call: TRBD2 (5 bases). In germline, CDR1 is SGHVS, CDR2 FNYEAQ. CDR3 length equals 16 residues. Trimming cost V 1 base and J 0 bases, with 10 bases left between them. CDR3 nucleotide sequence: TGTGCCAGCAGCTTAGAGGCGGGTAGCTCCTACAATGAGCAGTTCTTC. Translated, it gives CASSLEAGSSYNEQFF.

The chain links TRBV28 to TRBJ2-7; perhaps TRBD2 as D (6 bases). Germline lookup yields CDR1 MDHEN and CDR2 SYDVKM. The CDR3 extends over 16 amino acids. The V and J ends lost 3 bases and 2 bases respectively, with 17 bases between them. As DNA, the CDR3 is TGTGCCAGCAGTTTTTTTGGGGGGACTCCTACCTACGAGCAGTACTTC. Encoded protein: CASSFFGGTPTYEQYF.

This chain joins TRBV6-6 and TRBJ2-7, with D perhaps assigned TRBD1 or TRBD2 (6 bases each). CDR3 length equals 13 residues. Trimming removed 10 bases at V and 0 bases at J, with 13 bases between. Germline CDR1 is MNHNY and CDR2 is SVGAGI (reference sequence). The CDR3 sequence: CATQRGDSYEQYF. The CDR3 DNA sequence: TGTGCCACCCAAAGGGGGGACTCCTACGAGCAGTACTTC.

The gene calls are TRBV30 and TRBJ2-5; 10 bases are a match to TRBD1. There are 19 residues in the CDR3. Germline CDR1 GTSNPN, CDR2 SVGIG (reference sequence). The V and J ends lost 2 bases and 5 bases, in that order; junction bases with no gene match: 20. Here the CDR3 DNA reads TGTGCCTGGAGTTCCGGGACAGGGGATATGTTCGCCTTCGGGGAGACCCAGTACTTC. Translation: CAWSSGTGDMFAFGETQYF.

The V call is TRBV28, the J call TRBJ1-4; D is unresolved. The V and J ends lost 6 bases and 7 bases respectively, with 9 bases between them. CDR1 is MDHEN and CDR2 is SYDVKM in the germline V gene. There are 12 residues in the CDR3. The CDR3 region is CASRTLGEKLFF. The CDR3 region has the DNA TGTGCCAGCAGGACCTTAGGTGAAAAACTGTTTTTT.

This clone was counted a few times. This chain links TRBV5-1 with TRBJ1-6; D unclear. This CDR3 region has 14 residues. Per the germline V gene, CDR1 is SGHRS and CDR2 is YFSETQ. With 0 bases removed from V and 8 bases from J, the gap between germline ends came to 9 bases. CDR3 amino acids: CASSLVQEDSPLHF. In DNA, the CDR3 is TGCGCCAGCAGCTTGGTTCAGGAGGATTCACCCCTCCACTTT.

This sequence joins TRBV5-1 and TRBJ1-1; D gene uncertain. Germline V CDR1 and CDR2: SGHRS, YFSETQ. The CDR3 length is 14 residues. The V end was cut by 0 bases, the J end by 6 bases, with 12 bases between. CDR3 protein: CASSLAADRAEAFF. The DNA for the CDR3 is TGCGCCAGCAGCTTGGCCGCCGATCGCGCTGAAGCTTTCTTT.

This sequence joins TRBV9 and TRBJ2-2; 10 bases align to TRBD1. CDR3 length equals 15 residues. In germline, CDR1 is SGDLS, CDR2 YYNGEE. The junction had 6 bases not matched to a gene; V was cut back by 6 bases and J by 4 bases. CDR3 DNA: TGTGCCAGCAACAAAGACAGGGGGCGCACCGGGGAGCTGTTTTTT. It translates to CASNKDRGRTGELFF. The entire variable domain, with the rest obtained from reference TRBV9 and TRBJ2-2, is as follows: DSGVTQTPKHLITATGQRVTLRCSPRSGDLSVYWYQQSLDQGLQFLIQYYNGEERAKGNILERFSAQQFPDLHSELNLSSLELGDSALYFCASNKDRGRTGELFFGEGSRLTVL.

The chain combines TRBV5-1 with TRBJ1-4, with a weak D call TRBD1 (5 bases). The CDR3 length is 17 residues. Germline-derived CDR1 and CDR2 are SGHRS and YFSETQ. Trimming pared 4 bases from V and 0 bases from J, leaving 16 bases between. In nucleotides, the CDR3 is TGCGCCAGCAGCCTCTACGGGACCTTTGCAACTAATGAAAAACTGTTTTTT. This sequence encodes CASSLYGTFATNEKLFF.

The chain recombines TRBV7-2 with TRBJ1-4, with no clear D. The germline V gene has CDR1 SGHTA and CDR2 FQGNSA. Trimming left V 5 bases short and J 7 bases short, with 23 bases between. CDR3 length equals 17 residues. The CDR3 region is CASSLIGGLYLGEKLFF. DNA for the CDR3: TGTGCCAGCAGCCTGATTGGCGGACTTTACTTAGGTGAAAAACTGTTTTTT.

In regard to this clone: This likely comes from a read error, as the CDR3 has no conserved phenylalanine or tryptophan at its end. The limits of the CDR3 on the DNA are not certain, so only TCRdb's listed CDR3 is given. The V gene is TRBV6-1, the J gene TRBJ2-7; the DNA was not compared with TRBD1, the D call given in the table. Germline-derived CDR1 and CDR2 are MNHNS and SASEGT. The CDR3 totals 12 residues, both ends included. CDR3 sequence reads: CASSDEGRGLFY.

The V and J genes are TRBV13 and TRBJ2-7; 10 bases agree with TRBD1. Germline CDR1 reads PRHDT; CDR2 reads FYEKMQ (reference sequence). This CDR3 has 14 residues. With 5 bases clipped from V and 4 bases from J, the junction kept 5 bases outside the gene matches. CDR3 sequence: CASSPGTGEYEQYF. The CDR3 DNA reads TGTGCCAGCAGCCCCGGGACAGGGGAGTACGAGCAGTACTTC. Full variable domain (rest looked up from reference TRBV13 and TRBJ2-7): AAGVIQSPRHLIKEKRETATLKCYPIPRHDTVYWYQQGPGQDPQFLISFYEKMQSDKGSIPDRFSAQQFSDYHSELNMSSLELGDSALYFCASSPGTGEYEQYFGPGTRLTVT.

The DNA for the CDR3 is TGCGCCAGCAGCTTGGGGCAGGGGATCAACGAGCAGTACTTC. This translates into CASSLGQGINEQYF. The J gene is TRBJ2-7, the V gene TRBV5-1; a weak D match, TRBD1 (6 bases). Looked up from germline, CDR1 is SGHRS and CDR2 is YFSETQ. The V end lost 0 bases, the J end lost 5 bases, and 12 bases lay between the germline ends. This CDR3 contains 14 residues.

The chain uses TRBV3-1 (or the pseudogene TRBV3-2) and TRBJ2-2; maybe TRBD1 (5 bases). Germline CDR1 is LGHDT and CDR2 is YNNKEL (reference sequence). This CDR3 contains 16 residues. V was pared by 3 bases and J by 0 bases, with 11 bases between. CDR3 sequence: CASSHSTATNTGELFF. CDR3 sequence (DNA): TGTGCCAGCAGCCACTCGACAGCAACGAACACCGGGGAGCTGTTTTTT.

This clone was counted once. The chain employs TRBV28 and TRBJ1-4; D gene ambiguous. V lost 3 bases, J lost 4 bases, and 9 bases lay in between. CDR3 length: 14 residues. Germline values: CDR1 MDHEN, CDR2 SYDVKM. The CDR3 nucleotides read TGTGCCAGCAGTTTGCCCCCGGTTAATGAAAAACTGTTTTTT. Amino acid sequence: CASSLPPVNEKLFF.

The rearrangement uses TRBV2 and TRBJ2-5; D uncertain. The length of the CDR3 is 13 residues. Germline V gives CDR1 SNHLY, CDR2 FYNNEI. V was clipped by 3 bases and J by 0 bases, with 5 bases between them. DNA of the CDR3: TGTGCCAGCAGTGATTGGGACCAAGAGACCCAGTACTTC. Residues: CASSDWDQETQYF.

The CDR3 DNA is TGTGCCAGCAGTGAAACTCAGGGAGGAAAACTGTTTTTT. Translating gives CASSETQGGKLFF. This chain joins TRBV6-1 and TRBJ1-4, with D possibly matching TRBD1 (5 bases). This CDR3 spans 13 amino acids. Germline V gives CDR1 MNHNS, CDR2 SASEGT. Trimming took off 2 bases at V and 10 bases at J, with 11 bases between the two ends.

CDR3 bases: TGTGCCAGCAGCGTAGCTATTGGCTGGGACGAGCAGTACTTC. This encodes CASSVAIGWDEQYF. The genes are TRBV9 and TRBJ2-7; no firm D call. Germline assignment: CDR1 SGDLS and CDR2 YYNGEE. Trimming removed 0 bases from V and 5 bases from J, with 12 bases in between. The CDR3 loop spans 14 amino acids.

The chain carries TRBV28 and TRBJ1-6, with unresolved D. The CDR3 runs 14 residues. Looked up from germline, CDR1 is MDHEN and CDR2 is SYDVKM. The V and J ends lost 6 bases and 9 bases respectively, with 15 bases between them. For the CDR3, the DNA is TGTGCCAGCAGCCCCCGGGAGACCCCTTCACCCCTCCACTTT. Its translation: CASSPRETPSPLHF.

V gene TRBV5-1 combines with J gene TRBJ2-7, with a possible D match to TRBD1 (5 bases). Germline CDR1 and CDR2: SGHRS and YFSETQ. With 9 bases removed from V and 3 bases from J, the gap between germline ends came to 13 bases. The CDR3 runs to 12 residues. The DNA for the CDR3 is TGCGCCACAAGACAGTTGTACTACGAGCAGTACTTC. This sequence encodes CATRQLYYEQYF. Based on the CDR3 plus reference TRBV5-1 and TRBJ2-7, the full variable domain is KAGVTQTPRYLIKTRGQQVTLSCSPISGHRSVSWYQQTPGQGLQFLFEYFSETQRNKGNFPGRFSGRQFSNSRSEMNVSTLELGDSALYLCATRQLYYEQYFGPGTRLTVT.

The CDR3 coding sequence is TGTGCCAGCAGCGTAGCACGGGTGAGGGGCGAGCTGTTTTTT. It yields the protein CASSVARVRGELFF. The chain links TRBV9 to TRBJ2-2; either TRBD1 or TRBD2 may supply D (5 bases each). From germline, CDR1 is SGDLS and CDR2 YYNGEE. The V gene lost 0 bases and the J gene lost 11 bases, with 14 bases spanning the gap. This CDR3 is 14 amino acids long.

The J gene is TRBJ1-2, the V gene TRBV29-1; no clear D gene. The length of the CDR3 is 14 residues. Trimming shortened V by 6 bases and J by 6 bases, and 20 bases separated the two germline ends. CDR1 and CDR2 (germline): SQVTM, ANQGSEA. CDR3 nucleotide sequence: TGCAGCGTGGGGATCCAGGAGTCCCCGAATGGCTACACCTTC. Protein: CSVGIQESPNGYTF.

This chain uses TRBV3-1 (or the pseudogene TRBV3-2) with TRBJ2-7, with a tentative D call TRBD2 (5 bases). Germline-derived CDR1 and CDR2 are LGHDT and YNNKEL (reference sequence). The V and J ends lost 3 bases and 5 bases respectively, with 14 bases between them. The CDR3 covers 14 residues. CDR3 amino acids: CASSHGSADNEQYF. In DNA form, the CDR3 reads TGTGCCAGCAGCCACGGTAGCGCCGACAACGAGCAGTACTTC.

This chain links TRBV7-8 with TRBJ2-1; 7 bases match TRBD1. The CDR3 is 16 amino acids. Germline loops: CDR1 SGHVS, CDR2 FQNEAQ. The V segment lost 4 bases and the J segment 2 bases; nucleotides outside the gene matches: 8. Here the CDR3 reads CASSSYRGITYNEQFF. The CDR3 region has the DNA TGTGCCAGCAGCTCTTACAGGGGAATCACCTACAATGAGCAGTTCTTC. Combining the CDR3 with reference TRBV7-8 and TRBJ2-1 gives the whole variable domain GAGVSQSPRYKVAKRGQDVALRCDPISGHVSLFWYQQALGQGPEFLTYFQNEAQLDKSGLPSDRFFAERPEGSVSTLKIQRTQQEDSAVYLCASSSYRGITYNEQFFGPGTRLTVL.

The J gene is TRBJ1-6, the V gene TRBV19, with 7 nucleotides matching TRBD1. V trimming: 1 base; J trimming: 8 bases; junction bases outside the gene matches: 8. The CDR3 is made up of 16 amino acids. The germline CDR1 and CDR2 sequences are LNHDA and SQIVND (reference sequence). CDR3 sequence reads: CASSIVAGTDYSPLHF. The CDR3 DNA follows: TGTGCCAGTAGTATAGTGGCCGGGACAGACTATTCACCCCTCCACTTT.

This clone appeared once. This sequence joins TRBV2 and TRBJ1-2, with TRBD1 as a possible D gene (6 bases). The CDR3 spans 15 residues. V lost 6 bases, J lost 3 bases, and 17 bases lay in between. Per the germline V gene, CDR1 is SNHLY and CDR2 is FYNNEI. DNA of the CDR3: TGTGCCAGCAGGGGGGGCACTCCGAGGGACTATGGCTACACCTTC. Translation: CASRGGTPRDYGYTF.